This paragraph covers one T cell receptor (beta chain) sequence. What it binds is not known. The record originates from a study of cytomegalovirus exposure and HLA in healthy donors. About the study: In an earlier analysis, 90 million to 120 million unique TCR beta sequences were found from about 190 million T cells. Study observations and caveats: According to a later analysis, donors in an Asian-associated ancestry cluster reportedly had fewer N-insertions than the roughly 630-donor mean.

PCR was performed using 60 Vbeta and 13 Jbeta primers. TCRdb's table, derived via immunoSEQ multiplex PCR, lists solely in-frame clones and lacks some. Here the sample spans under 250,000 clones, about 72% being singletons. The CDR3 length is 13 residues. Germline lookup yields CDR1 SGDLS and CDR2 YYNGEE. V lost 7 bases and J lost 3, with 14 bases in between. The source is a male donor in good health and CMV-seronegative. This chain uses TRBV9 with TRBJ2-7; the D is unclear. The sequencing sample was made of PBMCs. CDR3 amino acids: CASARSSSYEQYF. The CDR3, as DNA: TGTGCCAGCGCTCGGAGTTCGAGCTACGAGCAGTACTTC.